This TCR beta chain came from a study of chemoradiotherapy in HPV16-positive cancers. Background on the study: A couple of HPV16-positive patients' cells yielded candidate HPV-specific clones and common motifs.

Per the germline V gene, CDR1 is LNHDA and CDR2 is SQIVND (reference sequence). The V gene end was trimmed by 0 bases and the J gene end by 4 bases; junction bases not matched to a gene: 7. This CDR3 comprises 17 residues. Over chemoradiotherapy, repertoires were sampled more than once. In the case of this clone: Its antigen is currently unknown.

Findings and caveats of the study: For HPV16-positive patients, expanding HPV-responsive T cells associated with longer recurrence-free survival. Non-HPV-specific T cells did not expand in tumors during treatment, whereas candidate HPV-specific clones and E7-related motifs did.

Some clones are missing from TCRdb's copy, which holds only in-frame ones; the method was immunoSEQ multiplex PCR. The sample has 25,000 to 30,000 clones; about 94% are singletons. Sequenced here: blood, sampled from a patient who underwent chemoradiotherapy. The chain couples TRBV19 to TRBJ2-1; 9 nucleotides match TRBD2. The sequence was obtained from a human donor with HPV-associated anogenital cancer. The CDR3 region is CASSIDSLAGFYNEQFF. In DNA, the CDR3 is TGTGCCAGTAGTATAGATAGCCTAGCGGGGTTTTACAATGAGCAGTTCTTC.